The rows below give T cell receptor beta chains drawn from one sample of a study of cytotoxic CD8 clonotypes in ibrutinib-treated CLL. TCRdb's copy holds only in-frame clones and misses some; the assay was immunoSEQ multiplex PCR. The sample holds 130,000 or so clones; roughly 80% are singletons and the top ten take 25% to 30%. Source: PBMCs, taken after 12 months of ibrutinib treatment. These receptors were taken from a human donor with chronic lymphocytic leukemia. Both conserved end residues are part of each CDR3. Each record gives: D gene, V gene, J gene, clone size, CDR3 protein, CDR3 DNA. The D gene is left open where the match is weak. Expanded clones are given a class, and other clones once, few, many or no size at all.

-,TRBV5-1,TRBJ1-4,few,CASSPTGINEKLFF,TGCGCCAGCAGCCCAACAGGGATTAATGAAAAACTGTTTTTT
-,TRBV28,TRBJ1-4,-,CASSPLPQGWGEKLFF,TGTGCCAGCAGTCCCTTGCCCCAGGGCTGGGGTGAAAAACTGTTTTTT
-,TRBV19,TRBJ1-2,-,CASSSGFKGYTF,TGTGCCAGTAGTTCGGGGTTTAAGGGCTACACCTTC
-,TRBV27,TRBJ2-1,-,CASSLNRGDEQFF,TGTGCCAGCAGTTTAAACCGGGGTGATGAGCAGTTCTTC
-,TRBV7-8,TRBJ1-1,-,CASTPRQGLEAFF,TGTGCCAGCACCCCTCGGCAGGGACTTGAAGCTTTCTTT
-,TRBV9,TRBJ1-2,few,CASSARQDLYGYTF,TGTGCCAGCAGCGCCCGACAGGACCTCTATGGCTACACCTTC
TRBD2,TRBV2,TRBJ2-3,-,CASTKSAGGRYTDTQYF,TGTGCCAGCACAAAGTCGGCGGGGGGGCGTTACACAGATACGCAGTATTTT
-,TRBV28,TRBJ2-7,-,CASKGGGWFGEQYF,TGTGCCAGCAAGGGTGGGGGGTGGTTCGGTGAGCAGTACTTC
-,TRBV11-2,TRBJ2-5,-,CASSRDGGRETQYF,TGTGCCAGCAGCCGGGACGGGGGGCGGGAGACCCAGTACTTC
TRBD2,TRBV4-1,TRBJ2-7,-,CASSQGRTSGFPYEQYF,TGCGCCAGCAGCCAAGGAAGGACTAGCGGGTTCCCCTACGAGCAGTACTTC
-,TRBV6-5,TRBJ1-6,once,CASSFPGVNSPLHF,TGTGCCAGCAGTTTTCCTGGGGTTAATTCACCCCTCCACTTT
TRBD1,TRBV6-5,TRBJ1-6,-,CASSYSGQGNSPLHF,TGTGCCAGCAGTTACTCGGGACAGGGTAATTCACCCCTCCACTTT
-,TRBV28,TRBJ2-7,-,CASNGAPYEQYF,TGTGCCAGCAACGGGGCCCCCTACGAGCAGTACTTC
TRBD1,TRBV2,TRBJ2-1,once,CATVWTGAPNEQFF,TGTGCCACGGTATGGACAGGGGCCCCCAATGAGCAGTTCTTC
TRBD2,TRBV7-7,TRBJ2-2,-,CAKGLAAGELFF,TGTGCTAAGGGGCTAGCGGCTGGGGAGCTGTTTTTT
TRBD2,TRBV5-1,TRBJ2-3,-,CASSTGTSGGTDTQYF,TGCGCCAGCAGCACCGGGACTAGCGGGGGAACAGATACGCAGTATTTT
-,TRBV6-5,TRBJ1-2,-,CASRPGVTGNYGYTF,TGTGCCAGCAGGCCAGGTGTCACAGGAAACTATGGCTACACCTTC
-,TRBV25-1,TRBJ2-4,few,CASSEYAGVINIQYF,TGTGCCAGCAGTGAATATGCAGGGGTGATCAACATTCAGTACTTC
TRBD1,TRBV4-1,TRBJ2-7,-,CASSQTGLSAEQYF,TGCGCCAGCAGCCAGACAGGGTTGTCGGCCGAGCAGTACTTC
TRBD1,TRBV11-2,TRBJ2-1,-,CASSLGDRELDEQFF,TGTGCCAGCAGCTTAGGGGACAGGGAATTGGATGAGCAGTTCTTC
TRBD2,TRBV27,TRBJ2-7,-,CASSFQAGGNYEQYF,TGTGCCAGCAGTTTTCAGGCGGGAGGCAACTACGAGCAGTACTTC
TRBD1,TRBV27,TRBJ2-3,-,CASSLATGPPDTQYF,TGTGCCAGCAGTTTAGCGACAGGGCCCCCAGATACGCAGTATTTT
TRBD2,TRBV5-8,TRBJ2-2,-,CASSFTGTSITGELFF,TGTGCCAGCAGCTTCACCGGGACTAGCATCACCGGGGAGCTGTTTTTT
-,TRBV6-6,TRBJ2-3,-,CASSYSPAQGDTQYF,TGTGCCAGCAGTTACTCCCCAGCGCAGGGCGATACGCAGTATTTT
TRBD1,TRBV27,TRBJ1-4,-,CASSPGQVSTNEKLFF,TGTGCCAGCAGTCCGGGACAGGTATCAACTAATGAAAAACTGTTTTTT
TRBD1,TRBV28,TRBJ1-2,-,CASSKTGTGYGYTF,TGTGCCAGCAGCAAAACCGGGACAGGTTATGGCTACACCTTC
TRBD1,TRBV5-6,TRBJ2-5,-,CVAGGRETQYF,TGTGTGGCAGGGGGCAGGGAGACCCAGTACTTC
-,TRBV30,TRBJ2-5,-,CAWTLNWGSTETQYF,TGTGCCTGGACCCTAAATTGGGGTTCGACGGAGACCCAGTACTTC
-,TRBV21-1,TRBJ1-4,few,CASSRKGDEKLFF,TGTGCCAGCAGCAGAAAAGGGGATGAAAAACTGTTTTTT
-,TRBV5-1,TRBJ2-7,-,CASSLVRVEPYEQYF,TGCGCCAGCAGCTTGGTAAGGGTTGAACCCTACGAGCAGTACTTC
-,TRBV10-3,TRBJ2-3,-,CAISPQGVTQYF,TGTGCCATCAGTCCCCAGGGTGTAACGCAGTATTTT
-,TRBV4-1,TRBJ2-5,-,CASSQNNLREETQYF,TGCGCCAGCAGCCAAAACAACCTCAGGGAGGAGACCCAGTACTTC
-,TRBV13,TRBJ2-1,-,CASSLLTSWHEQFF,TGTGCCAGCAGCTTGCTGACTAGTTGGCATGAGCAGTTCTTC
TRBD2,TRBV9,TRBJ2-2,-,CASSVVPSGGTSNTGELFF,TGTGCCAGCAGCGTAGTTCCTAGCGGGGGGACCTCGAACACCGGGGAGCTGTTTTTT
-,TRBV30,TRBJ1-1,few,CAWISGSTEAFF,TGTGCCTGGATTTCGGGATCCACTGAAGCTTTCTTT
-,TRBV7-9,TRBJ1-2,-,CASSLGAVTNYGYTF,TGTGCCAGCAGCTTAGGGGCGGTTACTAACTATGGCTACACCTTC
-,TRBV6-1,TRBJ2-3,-,CASSEWGGPSTDTQYF,TGTGCCAGCAGTGAATGGGGGGGCCCTAGCACAGATACGCAGTATTTT
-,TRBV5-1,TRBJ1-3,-,CASSQRGGISGNTIYF,TGCGCCAGCAGCCAAAGAGGGGGGATCTCTGGAAACACCATATATTTT
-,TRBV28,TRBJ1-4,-,CASSTRGSNEKLFF,TGTGCCAGCAGTACCAGGGGCAGCAATGAAAAACTGTTTTTT
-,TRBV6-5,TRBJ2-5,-,CASSYEYLETQYF,TGTGCCAGCAGTTACGAGTATTTGGAGACCCAGTACTTC
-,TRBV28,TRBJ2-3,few,CATLDPFTDTQYF,TGTGCCACCCTCGACCCTTTCACAGATACGCAGTATTTT
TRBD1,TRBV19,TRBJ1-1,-,CASSNQGGTEAFF,TGTGCCAGTAGTAATCAGGGGGGCACTGAAGCTTTCTTT
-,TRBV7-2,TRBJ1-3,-,CASSRPGQAGGNTIYF,TGTGCCAGCAGCCGCCCGGGACAAGCTGGAGGAAACACCATATATTTT